The entry below describes one T cell receptor beta chain. Its cognate antigen is unknown. Some clones are missing from TCRdb's copy, which holds only in-frame ones; the method was immunoSEQ multiplex PCR. The table shows over 100,000 clones, with approximately 89% occurring only once. This record belongs to a study of identifying expanded T cells in peripheral blood. Study-wide points: Roughly 2-week clone count variance significantly increased as total template count grew.

The CDR3 totals 17 residues. The germline CDR1 and CDR2 sequences are GTSNPN and SVGIG (reference sequence). V was cut by 3 bases and J by 10 bases, with 25 bases left in between. Sample: blood. The chain carries TRBV30 and TRBJ1-6; D gene ambiguous. The sequence was collected from a person aged 18 to 75 in good health. CDR3 sequence (DNA): TGTGCCTGGAGAGAGACCCGATCGACGGCCCTATACTCACCCCTCCACTTT. Encoded protein: CAWRETRSTALYSPLHF.